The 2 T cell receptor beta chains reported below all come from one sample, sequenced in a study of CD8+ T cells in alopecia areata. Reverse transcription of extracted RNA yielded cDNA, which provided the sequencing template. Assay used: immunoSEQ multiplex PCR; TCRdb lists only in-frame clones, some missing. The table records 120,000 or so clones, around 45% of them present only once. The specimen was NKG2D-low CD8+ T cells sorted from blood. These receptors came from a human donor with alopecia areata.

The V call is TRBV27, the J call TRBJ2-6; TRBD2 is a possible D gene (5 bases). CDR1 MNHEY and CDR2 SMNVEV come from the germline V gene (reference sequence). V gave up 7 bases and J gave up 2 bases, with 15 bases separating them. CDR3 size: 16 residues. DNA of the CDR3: TGTGCCAGCAATCAACGGGGTGCGGCTGGGGCCAACGTCCTGACTTTC. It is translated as CASNQRGAAGANVLTF.

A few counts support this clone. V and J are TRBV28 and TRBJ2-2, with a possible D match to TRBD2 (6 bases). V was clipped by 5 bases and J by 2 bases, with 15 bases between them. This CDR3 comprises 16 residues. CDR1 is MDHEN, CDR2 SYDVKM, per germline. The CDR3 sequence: CASSTPGTYNTGELFF. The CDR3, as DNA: TGTGCCAGCAGTACTCCCGGGACTTATAACACCGGGGAGCTGTTTTTT.